The source of this T cell receptor (beta chain) is a study of T cell changes during pregnancy in multiple sclerosis. Profiled with immunoSEQ multiplex PCR; TCRdb holds only in-frame clones, not every one. The profile shows 70,000 to 95,000 clones, about 93% of them singletons. Germline values: CDR1 SGHVS, CDR2 FQNEAQ. V dropped 1 base and J dropped 1 base, with 8 bases sitting between them. The CDR3 length is 15 residues. The material was peripheral blood, obtained in the first trimester of pregnancy. This clonotype was obtained from a female donor with multiple sclerosis, enrolled in a pregnancy study. The chain carries TRBV7-8 and TRBJ2-1, with D unresolved. In DNA form, the CDR3 reads TGTGCCAGCAGCTTAGAGTTCGGGTCCTACAATGAGCAGTTCTTC. It translates to CASSLEFGSYNEQFF.